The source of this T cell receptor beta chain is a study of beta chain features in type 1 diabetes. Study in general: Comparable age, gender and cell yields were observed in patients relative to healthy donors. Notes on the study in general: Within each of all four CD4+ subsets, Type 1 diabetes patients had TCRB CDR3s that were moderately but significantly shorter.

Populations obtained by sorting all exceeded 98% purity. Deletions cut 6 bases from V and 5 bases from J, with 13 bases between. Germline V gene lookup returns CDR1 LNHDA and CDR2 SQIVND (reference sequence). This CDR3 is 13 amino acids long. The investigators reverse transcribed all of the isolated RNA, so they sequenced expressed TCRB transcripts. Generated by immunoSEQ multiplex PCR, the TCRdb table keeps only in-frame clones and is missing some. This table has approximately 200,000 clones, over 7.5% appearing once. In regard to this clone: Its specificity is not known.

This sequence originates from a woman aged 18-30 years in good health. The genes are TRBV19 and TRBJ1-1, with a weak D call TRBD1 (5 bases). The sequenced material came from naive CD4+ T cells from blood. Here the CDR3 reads CASRIGGGTEAFF. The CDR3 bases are TGTGCCAGTAGGATCGGCGGGGGTACTGAAGCTTTCTTT.